A single sample gave rise to the 22 T cell receptor beta chains below, sequenced in a study of OX40 agonist ivuxolimab in advanced cancers. Measured with immunoSEQ multiplex PCR; TCRdb has only the in-frame clones, and not every one. Of fewer than 85,000 clones listed, approximately 91% are singletons. This sample comprised CD4+ or CD8+ T cells sorted from blood, obtained in a trial of the OX40 agonist ivuxolimab. These receptors all stem from an adult with an advanced solid tumor such as melanoma, head and neck, liver or kidney cancer.

The chain recombines TRBV6-1 with TRBJ1-5; D unresolved. This CDR3 is built from 15 residues. Germline CDR1 is MNHNS and CDR2 is SASEGT. V was pared by 6 bases and J by 3 bases, with 15 bases between. This CDR3 is CASSSTLLNNQPQHF. Here the CDR3 DNA reads TGTGCCAGCAGCTCGACATTGTTAAACAATCAGCCCCAGCATTTT.

This clone is a singleton in its sample. The chain employs TRBV5-4 and TRBJ2-5; D gene uncertain. Germline V lookup: CDR1 SGHNT, CDR2 YYREEE (reference sequence). CDR3 length: 14 residues. The V end lost 0 bases, the J end lost 0 bases, and 6 bases lay between the germline ends. The CDR3 nucleotides are TGTGCCAGCAGCTTGGTCCAGGACCAAGAGACCCAGTACTTC. It codes for CASSLVQDQETQYF. Full variable domain (remainder filled in from reference TRBV5-4 and TRBJ2-5): ETGVTQSPTHLIKTRGQQVTLRCSSQSGHNTVSWYQQALGQGPQFIFQYYREEENGRGNFPPRFSGLQFPNYSSELNVNALELDDSALYLCASSLVQDQETQYFGPGTRLLVL.

This clone was observed a single time. This chain joins TRBV28 and TRBJ2-2, with D perhaps being TRBD1 or TRBD2 (5 bases each). The CDR3 is 17 amino acids. Germline V lookup: CDR1 MDHEN, CDR2 SYDVKM. The germline V and J ends were trimmed by 5 bases and 7 bases, with 23 bases remaining between them. CDR3 in DNA: TGTGCCAGCAGTCGCGCGGAACTAGGGGCGATAGGCGGGGAGCTGTTTTTT. This translates into CASSRAELGAIGGELFF.

The chain combines TRBV7-9 with TRBJ2-7; a weak D match, TRBD1 (6 bases). This CDR3 region has 12 residues. Germline CDR1 SEHNR, CDR2 FQNEAQ (reference sequence). The V end was cut by 5 bases, the J end by 4 bases, with 9 bases between. The CDR3 loop is CASSERGYEQYF. The CDR3 DNA sequence: TGTGCCAGCAGCGAGAGGGGGTACGAGCAGTACTTC. The variable domain in full, with the rest retrieved from reference TRBV7-9 and TRBJ2-7, is DTGVSQNPRHKITKRGQNVTFRCDPISEHNRLYWYRQTLGQGPEFLTYFQNEAQLEKSRLLSDRFSAERPKGSFSTLEIQRTEQGDSAMYLCASSERGYEQYFGPGTRLTVT.

This chain joins TRBV6-5 and TRBJ2-1; a weak D match, TRBD2 (5 bases). Germline V gene sequence: CDR1 MNHEY, CDR2 SVGAGI. The V end lost 4 bases, the J end lost 7 bases, and 20 bases lay between the germline ends. The CDR3 extends over 16 amino acids. The CDR3 DNA sequence: TGTGCCAGCAGTTTGCGCGGGCTCGTTTCCCATAATGAGCAGTTCTTC. This sequence encodes CASSLRGLVSHNEQFF.

The V and J genes are TRBV19 and TRBJ1-5; TRBD1 might be the D (5 bases). Trimming cost V 7 bases and J 2 bases, with 9 bases left between them. The CDR3 contains 13 residues. Germline assignment: CDR1 LNHDA and CDR2 SQIVND (reference sequence). In nucleotides, the CDR3 is TGTGCCAGTAAAAGGGGAGGCAATCAGCCCCAGCATTTT. Its protein product is CASKRGGNQPQHF. Full variable domain (remainder filled in from reference TRBV19 and TRBJ1-5): DGGITQSPKYLFRKEGQNVTLSCEQNLNHDAMYWYRQDPGQGLRLIYYSQIVNDFQKGDIAEGYSVSREKKESFPLTVTSAQKNPTAFYLCASKRGGNQPQHFGDGTRLSIL.

The gene calls are TRBV7-9 and TRBJ2-1, with 7 positions matching TRBD1. The trim removed 1 base at V and 7 bases at J, leaving 13 bases unmatched. In germline, CDR1 is SEHNR, CDR2 FQNEAQ (reference sequence). This CDR3 comprises 17 residues. CDR3 sequence (DNA): TGTGCCAGCAGCTTAGGAGAGGGGGCCGGACACTGGAATGAGCAGTTCTTC. Translation gives CASSLGEGAGHWNEQFF.

The chain carries TRBV19 and TRBJ2-1; D may be TRBD2 (5 bases). CDR1 and CDR2 from the germline V gene are LNHDA and SQIVND (reference sequence). This CDR3 region has 16 residues. Trimming shortened V by 2 bases and J by 5 bases, and 16 bases separated the two germline ends. The CDR3 protein is CASSIQAGKTNNEQFF. CDR3 coding DNA: TGTGCCAGTAGTATACAGGCGGGTAAGACCAACAATGAGCAGTTCTTC.

The V call is TRBV5-1, the J call TRBJ2-7; 13 nucleotides line up with TRBD2. The CDR3 length is 15 residues. With 5 bases clipped from V and 4 bases from J, the junction kept 6 bases outside the gene matches. Germline CDR1 is SGHRS and CDR2 is YFSETQ. CDR3 amino acids: CASRPTSGGLYEQYF. The CDR3 DNA reads as TGCGCCAGCAGACCGACTAGCGGGGGGCTGTACGAGCAGTACTTC.

V usage is TRBV21-1 and J usage is TRBJ1-5. TRBV21-1 is an annotated pseudogene. CDR3 size: 16 residues. CDR3 in DNA: TGTGCCAGCAGCAATGCGGGCCGAGGGGGCAATCAGCCCCAGCATTTT. This encodes CASSNAGRGGNQPQHF.

The CDR3 DNA is TGTGCCAGCATGGCAGGGCGAACCTACGAGCAGTACTTC. This encodes CASMAGRTYEQYF. This rearrangement joins TRBV6-5 to TRBJ2-7, with a possible D match to TRBD1 (5 bases). The germline gives CDR1 MNHEY, CDR2 SVGAGI. This CDR3 spans 13 amino acids. Between the trimmed V and J ends, which lost 7 bases and 2 bases, there was a span of 12 bases.

This rearrangement joins TRBV5-6 to TRBJ1-2; possible D gene TRBD1, 6 bases. The germline V and J ends were trimmed by 3 bases and 8 bases, with 17 bases remaining between them. Per the germline V gene, CDR1 is SGHDT and CDR2 is YYEEEE. The CDR3 has 14 amino acids. As DNA, the CDR3 is TGTGCCAGCAGCTATGGGACACCCCGGAACGGCTACACCTTC. It encodes CASSYGTPRNGYTF.

This rearrangement joins TRBV7-2 to TRBJ1-2; D ambiguous. CDR3 length: 11 residues. Trimming took off 5 bases at V and 1 base at J, with 2 bases between the two ends. Germline CDR1 SGHTA, CDR2 FQGNSA. CDR3 nucleotide sequence: TGTGCCAGCAGCGTTAACTATGGCTACACCTTC. Protein product: CASSVNYGYTF. The full variable domain, its missing parts supplied by reference TRBV7-2 and TRBJ1-2, is GAGVSQSPSNKVTEKGKDVELRCDPISGHTALYWYRQSLGQGLEFLIYFQGNSAPDKSGLPSDRFSAERTGGSVSTLTIQRTQQEDSAVYLCASSVNYGYTFGSGTRLTVV.

The chain has TRBV6-1 and TRBJ1-1; D is uncertain. Germline values: CDR1 MNHNS, CDR2 SASEGT. This CDR3 is built from 16 residues. The V end was cut by 0 bases, the J end by 1 base, with 12 bases between. Written as DNA, the CDR3 is TGTGCCAGCAGTGAAGCGCTTCGGCGGCAGAACACTGAAGCTTTCTTT. Translation: CASSEALRRQNTEAFF.

This clone was counted once. The V call is TRBV28, the J call TRBJ1-2; 12 positions match TRBD1. V lost 3 bases, J lost 4 bases, and 9 bases stayed unmatched. This CDR3 has 17 residues. Germline V CDR1 and CDR2: MDHEN, SYDVKM. The CDR3 sequence is CASSFGTGGNLIYGYTF. The CDR3 DNA is TGTGCCAGCAGTTTTGGGACAGGGGGCAACCTAATCTATGGCTACACCTTC.

This clone was recorded once. The chain links TRBV11-2 to TRBJ1-5; possible D gene TRBD1, 5 bases. The ends were cut back, 5 bases at V and 5 bases at J, with 13 bases in the middle. The CDR3 loop spans 14 amino acids. CDR1 is SGHAT and CDR2 is FQNNGV in the germline V gene. CDR3 sequence (DNA): TGTGCCAGCAGCCAGGGTGGGGTGGATCAGCCCCAGCATTTT. It is translated as CASSQGGVDQPQHF.

This clone was picked up a small number of times. The J gene is TRBJ1-1, the V gene TRBV2, with D possibly TRBD1 on 6 matching bases. Trimming took 5 bases from V and 0 from J, leaving 13 bases between them. The CDR3 consists of 15 residues. Germline V CDR1 and CDR2: SNHLY, FYNNEI. The CDR3 coding sequence is TGTGCCAGCAGTAAAGGGGGGGGGATGAACACTGAAGCTTTCTTT. Amino acids: CASSKGGGMNTEAFF.

V is TRBV7-9 and J is TRBJ2-1; the D gene could be TRBD1 or TRBD2 (6 bases each). Germline values: CDR1 SEHNR, CDR2 FQNEAQ (reference sequence). The CDR3 extends over 15 amino acids. Deletions cut 5 bases from V and 6 bases from J, with 17 bases between. The CDR3 DNA is TGTGCCAGCAGCCCGGGCCCGGGGGCGGGCAATGAGCAGTTCTTC. The encoded protein is CASSPGPGAGNEQFF. Using reference TRBV7-9 and TRBJ2-1 for the parts outside the CDR3, the full variable domain is DTGVSQNPRHKITKRGQNVTFRCDPISEHNRLYWYRQTLGQGPEFLTYFQNEAQLEKSRLLSDRFSAERPKGSFSTLEIQRTEQGDSAMYLCASSPGPGAGNEQFFGPGTRLTVL.

V and J are TRBV27 and TRBJ1-5; TRBD1 might be the D (5 bases). This CDR3 is built from 14 residues. V gave up 3 bases and J gave up 1 base, with 7 bases separating them. In germline, CDR1 is MNHEY, CDR2 SMNVEV (reference sequence). CDR3 residues: CASSLWGSNQPQHF. CDR3 DNA sequence: TGTGCCAGCAGTTTGTGGGGGAGCAATCAGCCCCAGCATTTT.

The CDR3 sequence is CASSSRQGGTQYF. The DNA of the CDR3 is TGTGCCAGCAGCTCACGACAGGGGGGGACCCAGTACTTC. The V gene is TRBV11-2, the J gene TRBJ2-5, with 9 nucleotides matching TRBD1. V gave up 4 bases and J gave up 7 bases; unmatched junction bases: 4. This CDR3 is built from 13 residues. The V gene's germline CDR1 is SGHAT and CDR2 FQNNGV.

The rearrangement links TRBV29-1 to TRBJ2-1; 9 nucleotides agree with TRBD2. This CDR3 has 13 residues. In germline, CDR1 is SQVTM, CDR2 ANQGSEA. Unmatched junction bases numbered 9, after V lost 6 bases and J lost 9 bases. CDR3 in DNA: TGCAGCGTCCTCCTGCGGGGGGGCGGTGAGCAGTTCTTC. Translating gives CSVLLRGGGEQFF.

This clone came up a few times. The CDR3 nucleotides read TGTGCCAGCTCACCCCAGAGGGTAGGACTTGATCAAAAACTGTTTTTT. Translated: CASSPQRVGLDQKLFF. The chain uses TRBV18 and TRBJ1-4; D is ambiguous. The length of the CDR3 is 16 residues. The V end was cut by 3 bases, the J end by 9 bases, with 20 bases between. From germline, CDR1 is KGHSH and CDR2 LQKENI.